This T cell receptor (beta chain) was identified in a study of blood T cell repertoires in COVID-19. Background on the study: Sites in the United States, Italy and Spain provided acute and convalescent COVID-19 samples. In each case, the material was cDNA or gDNA derived from T cells, B-cell-depleted T cells, or PBMCs.

Germline trimming cut 5 bases from V and 4 bases from J; bases unmatched to any gene: 7. The length of the CDR3 is 14 residues. In germline, CDR1 is LNHDA, CDR2 SQIVND (reference sequence). Here immunoSEQ multiplex PCR was the method, and the copy in TCRdb shows in-frame clones only, minus some. This sample yields just over 95,000 clones, of which around nine tenths are seen a single time; 1.5% to 2% belongs to the top ten. Material: peripheral blood. The chain joins TRBV19 to TRBJ1-2; 7 nucleotides align to TRBD1. The source is a man in his 60s with acute or convalescent COVID-19. The CDR3 sequence: CASSGTGTAYGYTF. CDR3 nucleotide sequence: TGTGCCAGTAGTGGAACAGGGACAGCCTATGGCTACACCTTC.